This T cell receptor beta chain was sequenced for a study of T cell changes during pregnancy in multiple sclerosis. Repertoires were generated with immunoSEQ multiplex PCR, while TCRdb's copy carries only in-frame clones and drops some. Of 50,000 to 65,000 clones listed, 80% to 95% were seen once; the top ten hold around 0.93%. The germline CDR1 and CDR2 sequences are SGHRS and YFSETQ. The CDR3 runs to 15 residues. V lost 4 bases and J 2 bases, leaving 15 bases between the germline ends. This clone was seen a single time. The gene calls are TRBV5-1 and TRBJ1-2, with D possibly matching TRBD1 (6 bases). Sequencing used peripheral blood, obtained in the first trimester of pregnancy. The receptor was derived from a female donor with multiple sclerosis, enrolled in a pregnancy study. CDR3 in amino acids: CASSPDFGTNYGYTF. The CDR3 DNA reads TGCGCCAGCAGCCCCGACTTTGGGACAAACTATGGCTACACCTTC.